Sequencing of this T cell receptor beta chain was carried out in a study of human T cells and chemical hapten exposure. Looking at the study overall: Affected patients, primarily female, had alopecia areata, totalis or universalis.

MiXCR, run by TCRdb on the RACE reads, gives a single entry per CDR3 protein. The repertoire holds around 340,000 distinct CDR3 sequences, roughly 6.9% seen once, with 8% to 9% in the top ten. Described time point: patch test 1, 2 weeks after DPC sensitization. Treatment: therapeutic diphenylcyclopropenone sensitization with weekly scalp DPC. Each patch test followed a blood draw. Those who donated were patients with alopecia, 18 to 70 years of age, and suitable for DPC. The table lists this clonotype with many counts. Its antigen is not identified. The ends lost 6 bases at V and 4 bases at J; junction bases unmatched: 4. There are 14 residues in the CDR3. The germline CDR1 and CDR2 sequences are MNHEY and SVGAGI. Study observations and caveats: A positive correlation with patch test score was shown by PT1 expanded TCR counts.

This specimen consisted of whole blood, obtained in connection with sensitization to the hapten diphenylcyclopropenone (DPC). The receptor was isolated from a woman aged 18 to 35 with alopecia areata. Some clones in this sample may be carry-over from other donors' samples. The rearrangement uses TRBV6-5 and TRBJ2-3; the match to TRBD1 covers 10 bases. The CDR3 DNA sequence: TGTGCCAGCAGGGACAGGGGGTACGCAGATACGCAGTATTTT. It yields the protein CASRDRGYADTQYF.